The clone carrying this T cell receptor beta chain was observed many times. As yet, its antigen is unknown. The data were taken from a study of T cells in Graves' hyperthyroidism and ophthalmopathy. Unmatched junction bases numbered 7, after V lost 5 bases and J lost 5 bases. There are 14 residues in the CDR3. The investigators amplified TCR beta CDR3 regions from RNA transcripts. TCR CDR3 regions were first amplified by RT-PCR with HTBI primers. TCRdb used MiXCR to reprocess the multiplex PCR reads, holding one entry per CDR3 protein. The sample has 400,000 to 500,000 distinct CDR3 sequences; around 13% are singletons. Study findings and constraints: The blood repertoire included most of the expanded thyroid clonotypes above 0.001.

The origin of this receptor is a woman between 18 and 29 years old with Graves' hyperthyroidism. Sequences were obtained from blood. The genes are TRBV12-3 or TRBV12-4 and TRBJ2-7; 9 bases agree with TRBD1. The CDR3, as DNA: TGTGCCAGCAGTCCCGGGACAGGGTATAACGAGCAGTACTTC. The encoded protein is CASSPGTGYNEQYF.